Presented here are 3 T cell receptor beta chains from one specimen sequenced in a study of shared clonotypes between healthy human individuals. Sequencing used immunoSEQ multiplex PCR; TCRdb keeps in-frame clones, though not all of them. The sample gives 950,000 to 1,300,000 clones, approximately 70% of which show up once; roughly 1.5% is in the top ten. The sample taken for sequencing was memory CD4+ T cells sorted from blood. Subset: CD45RA-negative fraction. These receptors came from a man younger than 35 in good health.

There are a few counts of this clone. This same CDR3 is encoded by further DNA sequences in the sample. V and J are TRBV5-4 and TRBJ2-7; the D gene is possibly TRBD1 (6 bases). V was shortened by 3 bases and J by 2 bases, with 15 bases between the two germline ends. The CDR3 covers 15 residues. Germline CDR1 reads SGHNT; CDR2 reads YYREEE (reference sequence). CDR3 protein: CASSSKGTLTYEQYF. The CDR3 DNA is TGTGCCAGCAGCTCGAAGGGGACACTTACCTACGAGCAGTACTTC. Variable domain in full (rest from reference TRBV5-4 and TRBJ2-7): ETGVTQSPTHLIKTRGQQVTLRCSSQSGHNTVSWYQQALGQGPQFIFQYYREEENGRGNFPPRFSGLQFPNYSSELNVNALELDDSALYLCASSSKGTLTYEQYFGPGTRLTVT.

This chain uses TRBV19 with TRBJ2-1; D not resolved. Between the trimmed V and J ends, which lost 7 bases and 1 base, there was a span of 8 bases. Germline assignment: CDR1 LNHDA and CDR2 SQIVND (reference sequence). The CDR3 totals 13 residues. The CDR3 DNA reads as TGTGCCAGTATGAAGGGTTCCTACAATGAGCAGTTCTTC. It specifies CASMKGSYNEQFF.

This clone was picked up a small number of times. The chain carries TRBV6-5 and TRBJ1-2; weak D call: TRBD1 (5 bases). CDR1 and CDR2 from the germline V gene are MNHEY and SVGAGI. Trimming removed 10 bases from V and 6 bases from J, with 18 bases in between. The CDR3 covers 13 residues. DNA for the CDR3: TGTGCCACCCCCCGGGGGATTAGGGATGGCTACACCTTC. Its translation is CATPRGIRDGYTF.